The clone carrying this T cell receptor beta chain was seen a few times. This sample was taken from a study of blood T cells in healthy people across ages. Study overall: There was about one barcoded beta molecule captured by template switching per two T cells.

CDR1 is SGDLS, CDR2 YYNGEE, per germline. The germline V and J ends were trimmed by 0 bases and 0 bases, with 13 bases remaining between them. The CDR3 spans 18 residues. Sample-barcoded 5' priming and a J-beta primer mix drove a second PCR of about 7 to 12 cycles. TCRdb recomputed calls from the 5' RACE reads with MiXCR, one row per CDR3 protein. The repertoire has around 700,000 distinct CDR3 sequences, 20% to 30% of them found once; the top ten carry roughly a tenth. A further study also used this sample, focusing on T cells of mothers and their children.

The V call is TRBV9, the J call TRBJ2-6; no clear D. Sequencing input: blood. The TCR sequence derives from a boy younger than 18 in good health. For the CDR3, the DNA is TGTGCCAGCAGCGTAGCATCAGGCCCTTTCTCTGGGGCCAACGTCCTGACTTTC. It specifies CASSVASGPFSGANVLTF.